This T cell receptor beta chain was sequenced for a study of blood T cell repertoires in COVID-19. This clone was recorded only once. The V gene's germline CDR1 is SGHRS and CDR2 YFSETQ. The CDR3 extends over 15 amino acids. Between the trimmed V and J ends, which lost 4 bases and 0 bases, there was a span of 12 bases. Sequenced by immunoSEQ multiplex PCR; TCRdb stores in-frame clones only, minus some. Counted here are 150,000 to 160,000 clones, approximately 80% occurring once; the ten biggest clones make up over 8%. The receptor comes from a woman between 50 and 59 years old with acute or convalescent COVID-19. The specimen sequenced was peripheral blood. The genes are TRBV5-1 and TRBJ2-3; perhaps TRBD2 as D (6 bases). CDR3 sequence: CASSQPSASTDTQYF. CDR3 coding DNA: TGCGCCAGCAGCCAACCTAGCGCAAGCACAGATACGCAGTATTTT.